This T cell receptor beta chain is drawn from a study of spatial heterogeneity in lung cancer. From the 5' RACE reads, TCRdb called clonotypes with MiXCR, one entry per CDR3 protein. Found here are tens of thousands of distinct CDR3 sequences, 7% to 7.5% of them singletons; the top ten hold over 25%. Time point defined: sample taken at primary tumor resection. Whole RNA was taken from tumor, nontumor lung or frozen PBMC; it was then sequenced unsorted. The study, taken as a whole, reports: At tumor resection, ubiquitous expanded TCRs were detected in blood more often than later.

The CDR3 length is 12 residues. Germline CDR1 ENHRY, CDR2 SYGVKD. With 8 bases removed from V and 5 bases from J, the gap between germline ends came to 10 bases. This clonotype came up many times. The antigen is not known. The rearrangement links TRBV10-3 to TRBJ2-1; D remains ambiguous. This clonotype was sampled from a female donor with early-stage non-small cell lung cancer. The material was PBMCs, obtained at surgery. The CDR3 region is CAIAPSHNEQFF. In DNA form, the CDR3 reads TGTGCCATCGCTCCTTCCCACAATGAGCAGTTCTTC.